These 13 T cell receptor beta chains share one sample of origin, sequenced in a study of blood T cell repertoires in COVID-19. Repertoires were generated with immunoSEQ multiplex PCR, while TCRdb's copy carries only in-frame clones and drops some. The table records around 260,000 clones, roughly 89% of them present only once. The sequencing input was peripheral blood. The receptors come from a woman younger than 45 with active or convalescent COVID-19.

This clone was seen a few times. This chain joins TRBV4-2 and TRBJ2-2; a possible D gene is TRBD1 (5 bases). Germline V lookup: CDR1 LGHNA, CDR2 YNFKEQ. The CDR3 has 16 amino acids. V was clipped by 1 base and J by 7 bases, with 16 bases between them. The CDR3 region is CASSQVLGAQDGELFF. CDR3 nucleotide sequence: TGTGCCAGCAGCCAAGTCTTAGGGGCGCAGGACGGGGAGCTGTTTTTT.

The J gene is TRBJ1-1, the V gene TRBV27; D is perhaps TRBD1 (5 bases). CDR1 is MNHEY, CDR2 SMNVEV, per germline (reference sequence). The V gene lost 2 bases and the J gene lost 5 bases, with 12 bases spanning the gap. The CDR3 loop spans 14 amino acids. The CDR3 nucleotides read TGTGCCAGCAGTTTACACAGGATCGGGACTGAAGCTTTCTTT. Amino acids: CASSLHRIGTEAFF.

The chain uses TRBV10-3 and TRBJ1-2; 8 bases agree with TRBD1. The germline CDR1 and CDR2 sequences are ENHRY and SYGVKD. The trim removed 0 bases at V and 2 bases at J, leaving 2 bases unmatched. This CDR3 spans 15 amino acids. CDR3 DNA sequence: TGTGCCATCAGTGAGTCGCAGGGGGCGAACTATGGCTACACCTTC. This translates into CAISESQGANYGYTF.

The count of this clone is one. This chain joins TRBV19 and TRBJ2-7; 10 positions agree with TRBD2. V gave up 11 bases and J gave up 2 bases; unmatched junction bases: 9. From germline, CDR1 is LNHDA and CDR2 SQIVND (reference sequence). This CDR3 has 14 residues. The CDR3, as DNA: TGTGCCCGCTTCTTAGCGGGGGGACCCTACGAGCAGTACTTC. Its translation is CARFLAGGPYEQYF.

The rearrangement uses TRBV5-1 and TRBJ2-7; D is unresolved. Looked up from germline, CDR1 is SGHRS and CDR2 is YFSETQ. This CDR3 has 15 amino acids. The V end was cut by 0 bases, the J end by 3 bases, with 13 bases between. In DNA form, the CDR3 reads TGCGCCAGCAGCTTGGCACAGCCGCGAAGCTACGAGCAGTACTTC. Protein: CASSLAQPRSYEQYF.

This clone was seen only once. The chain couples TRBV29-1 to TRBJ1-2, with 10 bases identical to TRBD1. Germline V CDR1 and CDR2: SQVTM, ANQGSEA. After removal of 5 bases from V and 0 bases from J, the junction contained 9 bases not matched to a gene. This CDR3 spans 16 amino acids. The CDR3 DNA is TGCAGCGTTTCGGGGGACAGGGGCCTTTCTAACTATGGCTACACCTTC. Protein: CSVSGDRGLSNYGYTF. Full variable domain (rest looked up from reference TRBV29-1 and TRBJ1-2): SAVISQKPSRDICQRGTSLTIQCQVDSQVTMMFWYRQQPGQSLTLIATANQGSEATYESGFVIDKFPISRPNLTFSTLTVSNMSPEDSSIYLCSVSGDRGLSNYGYTFGSGTRLTVV.

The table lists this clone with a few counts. CDR3 in amino acids: CAYTQGLTGNTIYF. The CDR3 DNA reads TGTGCCTACACACAGGGTCTGACTGGAAACACCATATATTTT. The V call is TRBV30, the J call TRBJ1-3, with D perhaps TRBD1 (6 bases). Trimming left V 7 bases short and J 2 bases short, with 15 bases between. The germline gives CDR1 GTSNPN, CDR2 SVGIG (reference sequence). This CDR3 has 14 residues. The variable domain in full, completed from reference TRBV30 and TRBJ1-3, reads SQTIHQWPATLVQPVGSPLSLECTVEGTSNPNLYWYRQAAGRGLQLLFYSVGIGQISSEVPQNLSASRPQDRQFILSSKKLLLSDSGFYLCAYTQGLTGNTIYFGEGSWLTVV.

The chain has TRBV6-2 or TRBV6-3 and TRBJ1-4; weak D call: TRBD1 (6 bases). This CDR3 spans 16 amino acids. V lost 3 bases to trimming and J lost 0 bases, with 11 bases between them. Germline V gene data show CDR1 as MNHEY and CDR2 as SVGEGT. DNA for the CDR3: TGTGCCAGCAGTTATGGACAGCATGCAACTAATGAAAAACTGTTTTTT. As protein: CASSYGQHATNEKLFF.

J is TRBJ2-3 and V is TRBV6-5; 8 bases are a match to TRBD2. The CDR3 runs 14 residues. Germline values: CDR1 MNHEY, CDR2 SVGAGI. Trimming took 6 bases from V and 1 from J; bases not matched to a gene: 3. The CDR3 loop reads CASRSGGGTDTQYF. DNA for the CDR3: TGTGCCAGCAGGTCGGGGGGGGGCACAGATACGCAGTATTTT.

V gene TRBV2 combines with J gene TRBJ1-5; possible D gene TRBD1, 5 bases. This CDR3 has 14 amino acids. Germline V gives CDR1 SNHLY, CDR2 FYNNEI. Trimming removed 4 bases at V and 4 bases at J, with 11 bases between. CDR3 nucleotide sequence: TGTGCCAGCAGTGTTGGGGCAGGGAATCAGCCCCAGCATTTT. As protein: CASSVGAGNQPQHF.

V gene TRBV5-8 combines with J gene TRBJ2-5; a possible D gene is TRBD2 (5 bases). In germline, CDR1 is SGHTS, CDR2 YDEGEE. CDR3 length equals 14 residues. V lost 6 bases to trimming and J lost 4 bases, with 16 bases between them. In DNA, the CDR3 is TGTGCCAGCACTAAGATCGGGATGGGAGAGACCCAGTACTTC. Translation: CASTKIGMGETQYF. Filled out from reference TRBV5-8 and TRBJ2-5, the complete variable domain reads EAGVTQSPTHLIKTRGQQATLRCSPISGHTSVYWYQQALGLGLQFLLWYDEGEERNRGNFPPRFSGRQFPNYSSELNVNALELEDSALYLCASTKIGMGETQYFGPGTRLLVL.

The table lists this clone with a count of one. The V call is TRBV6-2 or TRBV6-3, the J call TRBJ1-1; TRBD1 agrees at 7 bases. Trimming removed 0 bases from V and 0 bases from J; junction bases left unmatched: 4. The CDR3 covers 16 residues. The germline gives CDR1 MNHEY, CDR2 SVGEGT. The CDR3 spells CASSYSTGLMNTEAFF. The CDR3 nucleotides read TGTGCCAGCAGTTACTCGACAGGGCTCATGAACACTGAAGCTTTCTTT.

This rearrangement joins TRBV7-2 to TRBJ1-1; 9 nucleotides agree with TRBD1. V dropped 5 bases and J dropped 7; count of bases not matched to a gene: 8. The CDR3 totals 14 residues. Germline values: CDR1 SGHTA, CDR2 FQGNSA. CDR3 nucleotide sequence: TGTGCCAGCAGCCCGGGACAGGGACGCAATGAAGCTTTCTTT. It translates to CASSPGQGRNEAFF. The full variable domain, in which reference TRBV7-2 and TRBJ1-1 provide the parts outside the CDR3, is GAGVSQSPSNKVTEKGKDVELRCDPISGHTALYWYRQSLGQGLEFLIYFQGNSAPDKSGLPSDRFSAERTGGSVSTLTIQRTQQEDSAVYLCASSPGQGRNEAFFGQGTRLTVV.